Listed below are T cell receptor beta chains from one sample, sequenced in a study of PD-1 blockade in classical Hodgkin lymphoma. The data were produced by immunoSEQ multiplex PCR, yet TCRdb's version contains in-frame clones alone and is incomplete. Of around 42,000 clones listed, 60% to 75% are singletons. Sequences were derived from peripheral blood mononuclear cells (PBMCs), sampled at baseline. These receptors were collected from a human donor with classical Hodgkin lymphoma. CDR3s include the opening cysteine and the closing phenylalanine or tryptophan. The order of the fields is J gene, V gene, D gene, clone size, CDR3 DNA, CDR3 protein. A D gene is named only where the DNA matches it firmly. Clone size, where shown, is once, few, many, or a class for clones that have expanded.

TRBJ1-2,TRBV29-1,.,.,TGCAGCGTTGAAGATGTCCGGAGGGGCGACGCCGATGGCTACACCTTC,CSVEDVRRGDADGYTF
TRBJ2-3,TRBV11-3,.,.,TGTGCCAGCAGCTCCCGGGACTCCCACACAGATACGCAGTATTTT,CASSSRDSHTDTQYF
TRBJ1-2,TRBV6-1,TRBD1,.,TGTGCCAGCAGTGAAACGGTTTATAGGGACAGGAGTTCCTATGGCTACACCTTC,CASSETVYRDRSSYGYTF
TRBJ2-4,TRBV4-3,.,.,TGCGCCAGCAGCCAAGAAGTCAGGGCGGTTACCAAAAACATTCAGTACTTC,CASSQEVRAVTKNIQYF
TRBJ2-2,TRBV10-2,TRBD2,.,TGCGCCAGCAGACTAGCGGCGAGGGCCGGGGAGCTGTTTTTT,CASRLAARAGELFF
TRBJ1-2,TRBV7-9,.,.,TGTGCCAGCAGCTTACGGTCAACCTATGGCTACACCTTC,CASSLRSTYGYTF
TRBJ2-1,TRBV5-6,.,few,TGTGCCAGCAGCCGGTTTGTGGGGGAGAATGAGCAGTTCTTC,CASSRFVGENEQFF
TRBJ1-3,TRBV14,.,.,TGTGCCAGCAGCCAAGACTGGGGGCCCAGACCTGGAAACACCATATATTTT,CASSQDWGPRPGNTIYF
TRBJ1-2,TRBV10-2,TRBD1,.,TGCGCCAGCAGTGAGTCGGGAGGGGGCTTCTATGGCTACACCTTC,CASSESGGGFYGYTF
TRBJ1-2,TRBV19,.,.,TGTGCCAGTACCGGGATTACGACGGATAACTATGGCTACACCTTC,CASTGITTDNYGYTF
TRBJ2-7,TRBV7-2,.,once,TGTGCCAGCAGCTTAGAATGGGCGACCTACGAGCAGTACTTC,CASSLEWATYEQYF
TRBJ1-1,TRBV9,.,.,TGTGCCAGCAGCGGATTGCATACTGAAGCTTTCTTT,CASSGLHTEAFF
TRBJ2-1,TRBV28,TRBD2,.,TGTGCCAGCAGTTTACCTAGCGGGAGGGCAGGTATCGATGAGCAGTTCTTC,CASSLPSGRAGIDEQFF
TRBJ1-4,TRBV11-2,.,.,TGTGCCAGCAGCTTGGGTGAAAAACTGTTTTTT,CASSLGEKLFF
TRBJ2-7,TRBV6-5,TRBD1,.,TGTGCCAGCAGTTACTCCTCGACAGGGTACGAGCAGTACTTC,CASSYSSTGYEQYF
TRBJ2-6,TRBV28,.,few,TGTGCCAGCAGTTTTAGTTCGCAGGAAAGCTCTGGGGCCAACGTCCTGACTTTC,CASSFSSQESSGANVLTF
TRBJ2-1,TRBV7-3,TRBD2,.,TGTGCCAGCAGCCTCGACGGACTAGCGGGACCCTACAATGAGCAGTTCTTC,CASSLDGLAGPYNEQFF
TRBJ2-2,TRBV4-3,.,few,TGCGCCAGCAGCCAAGATCTCAGGTCGGCTAGTGTGTGGACCGGGGAGCTGTTTTTT,CASSQDLRSASVWTGELFF
TRBJ1-2,TRBV7-3,.,.,TGTGCCAGCAGCTTACGACGGGGGCTGGGCTATGGCTACACCTTC,CASSLRRGLGYGYTF
TRBJ2-5,TRBV5-4,.,few,TGTGCCAGCAGCCGGGAACCGGAGACCCAGTACTTC,CASSREPETQYF